This T cell receptor beta chain was observed in a study of monozygotic twins with inflammatory bowel disease (dated by TCRdb to the late 2010s). Background on the whole study: In total, around 28 monozygotic twin pairs made up the full study: 19 Danish pairs, all IBD-discordant, plus nine German pairs, of which four were IBD-concordant and five were IBD-discordant. Each individual had, on average, about 151 000 unique TCRalpha sequences and 181 000 unique TCRbeta sequences available for analysis. The search for disease-associated traits relied mainly on comparing IBD patients with their genetically identical healthy co-twins within discordant pairs.

Results and caveats for the whole study, not just this receptor: Background noise and inter-individual variability may have been introduced into the repertoires by the differing immunosuppressive treatments among patients. Compared with healthy twins, IBD patients had fewer clonotypes in common with other individuals, a difference most pronounced in patients showing signs of disease activity. IBD patients had lower TCRbeta repertoire diversity, measured by the inverse Simpson index, than their healthy co-twins. No difference in repertoire similarity was observed between concordant and discordant twins, possibly owing to limited statistical power. The results gave no support for a single strong signal or clonotype linked to IBD. Different T cell subtypes could not be distinguished in the analysis.

As to this clonotype: It lacks a known antigen.

CDR1 ENHRY and CDR2 SYGVKD are derived from the germline V gene. The CDR3 holds 16 amino acids from the cysteine to the phenylalanine. No nucleotide data were recorded. The receptor library was made with 5' RACE. For each TCR library, around 3,800 ng of total RNA was used. cDNA was synthesized with SMARTScribe reverse transcriptase in eight separate reactions per sample. During cDNA synthesis, template switching was used to introduce unique molecular identifiers that contained a 6-nucleotide sample barcode. Two nested PCRs of roughly 15 and 9 cycles amplified the TCRalpha and TCRbeta cDNA, and bead purification followed each PCR. Before amplification, the cDNA was treated with uracil DNA-glycosylase and purified using the QIAquick PCR purification kit. In the second PCR, Illumina TruSeq-compatible adapters and sample-specific barcodes were added. Library quality and concentration were assessed using TapeStation and Qubit, and 4.5 to 5.5 ng of each library was pooled. Sequencing of pooled libraries was carried out on an Illumina HiSeq2500 single-index Rapid Run using 2 x 100 bp reads and custom sequencing primers. The authors' pipeline ran thus. MiGEC version 1.2.6 was used for UMI-based consensus assembly, which corrected PCR and sequencing errors. V(D)J alignment, clonotype assembly and CDR3 extraction were performed with MiXCR version 2.1.1. Normalisation of gene usage, clonotype sharing and MAIT/NKT TCR abundance was achieved by analysing the top 1000, 10 000 and 20 000 clonotypes per sample. After downsampling to 27 000 UMIs, diversity was calculated as the inverse Simpson index using the vegan R package. Paired Mann-Whitney U tests were applied to discordant twin pairs, and Benjamini-Hochberg correction was used for multiple testing. Following reprocessing of the reads by TCRdb, the data hold one row per CDR3 protein sequence and no DNA is available. TCRdb, not the original authors, processed these V and J calls. This sample's clone table shows over 200,000 distinct CDR3 sequences. Roughly 7.5% of the sample is held by the ten biggest clonotypes.

From each donor, an approximately 2.5 ml peripheral blood sample was drawn into PAXgene tubes and stored at -80 degrees C. Without any T cell sorting, total RNA was extracted from whole blood using the PAXgene blood miRNA kit on an automated QIAcube. Deep TCRalpha and TCRbeta repertoire profiling with unique molecular barcoding was performed on peripheral blood of monozygotic twin pairs concordant or discordant for inflammatory bowel disease. For every twin pair, smoking habits were documented, and each individual was categorised as a current, former or never smoker. Specimen: blood. This clonotype originated in a human donor with ulcerative colitis or Crohn's disease, or a healthy co-twin of an affected twin (not recorded which). The chain joins TRBV10-3 to TRBJ1-1. The CDR3 amino acid sequence is: CAISVARWGENTEAFF.